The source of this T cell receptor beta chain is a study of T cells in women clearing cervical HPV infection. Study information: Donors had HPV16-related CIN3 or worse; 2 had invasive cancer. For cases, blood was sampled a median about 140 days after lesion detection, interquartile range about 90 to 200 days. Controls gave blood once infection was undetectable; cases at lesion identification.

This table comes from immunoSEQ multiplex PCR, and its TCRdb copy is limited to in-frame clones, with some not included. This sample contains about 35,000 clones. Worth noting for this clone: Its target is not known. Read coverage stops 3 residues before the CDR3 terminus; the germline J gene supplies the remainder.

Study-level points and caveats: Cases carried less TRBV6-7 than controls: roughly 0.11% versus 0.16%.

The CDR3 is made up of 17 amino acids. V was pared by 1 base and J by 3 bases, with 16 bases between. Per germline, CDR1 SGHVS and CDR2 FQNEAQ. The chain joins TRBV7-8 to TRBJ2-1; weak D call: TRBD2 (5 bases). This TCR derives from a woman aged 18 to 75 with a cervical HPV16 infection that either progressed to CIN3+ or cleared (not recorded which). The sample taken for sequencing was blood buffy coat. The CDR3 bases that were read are TGTGCCAGCAGCTTAGATGACGGGGTTAAACTCTACAATGAG. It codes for CASSLDDGVKLYNE. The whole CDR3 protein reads CASSLDDGVKLYNEQFF.